Following are 29 T cell receptor beta chains from one sample sequenced in a study of T cells in Graves' hyperthyroidism and ophthalmopathy. It was RNA transcripts that yielded the amplified TCR beta CDR3 regions. A first-round RT-PCR of the TCR CDR3 used the HTBI primer set. TCRdb reanalysed the multiplex PCR reads using MiXCR and keeps one entry per CDR3 protein. The sample carries about 360,000 distinct CDR3 sequences, around 14% recorded once. The sequencing input was blood. These TCRs come from a woman aged 18-35 years with Graves' hyperthyroidism.

This clonotype was observed many times. V is TRBV28 and J is TRBJ2-3; D is unresolved. Trimming pared 2 bases from V and 6 bases from J, leaving 6 bases between. Germline V gene data show CDR1 as MDHEN and CDR2 as SYDVKM. CDR3 size: 12 residues. CDR3 protein: CASSLVQDTQYF. In DNA form, the CDR3 reads TGTGCCAGCAGTTTAGTGCAGGATACGCAGTATTTT.

This clonotype has at least ten counts. The chain is built from TRBV7-9 and TRBJ1-2; the D is unclear. The V gene's germline CDR1 is SEHNR and CDR2 FQNEAQ (reference sequence). V lost 1 base to trimming and J lost 8 bases, with 11 bases between them. The CDR3 contains 13 residues. CDR3 in amino acids: CASSLDLSEGYTF. Written as DNA, the CDR3 is TGTGCCAGCAGCTTAGACTTGTCGGAGGGCTACACCTTC. The full variable domain, rest sourced from reference TRBV7-9 and TRBJ1-2, is DTGVSQNPRHKITKRGQNVTFRCDPISEHNRLYWYRQTLGQGPEFLTYFQNEAQLEKSRLLSDRFSAERPKGSFSTLEIQRTEQGDSAMYLCASSLDLSEGYTFGSGTRLTVV.

Ten or more counts support this clonotype. The chain joins TRBV3-1 to TRBJ1-1, with D unresolved. V gave up 1 base and J gave up 9 bases, with 9 bases separating them. The CDR3 loop spans 12 amino acids. Germline V CDR1 and CDR2: LGHDT, YNNKEL (reference sequence). CDR3 in DNA: TGTGCCAGCAGCCAAGGAAAGGTGAAAGCTTTCTTT. The encoded protein is CASSQGKVKAFF.

This clonotype was observed a few times. This chain connects TRBV19 to TRBJ1-5, with D unclear. Germline CDR1 LNHDA, CDR2 SQIVND (reference sequence). The CDR3 loop spans 15 amino acids. Trimming removed 7 bases at V and 3 bases at J, with 16 bases between. The CDR3 here is CASTLDLIDNQPQHF. The CDR3 DNA reads TGTGCCAGTACCCTGGACCTAATTGACAATCAGCCCCAGCATTTT.

This chain links TRBV5-1 with TRBJ2-3, with 7 bases lining up with TRBD1. The CDR3 totals 14 residues. The V gene's germline CDR1 is SGHRS and CDR2 YFSETQ. The V gene end was trimmed by 4 bases and the J gene end by 2 bases; junction bases not matched to a gene: 4. CDR3 amino acids: CASSIQGITDTQYF. CDR3 nucleotide sequence: TGCGCCAGCAGCATACAGGGGATCACAGATACGCAGTATTTT.

There are many counts of this clonotype. V is TRBV30 and J is TRBJ1-1, with D maybe TRBD1 (5 bases). Germline V gene data show CDR1 as GTSNPN and CDR2 as SVGIG (reference sequence). The CDR3 extends over 12 amino acids. Deletions cut 8 bases from V and 3 bases from J, with 13 bases between. In DNA, the CDR3 is TGTGCCGGACCGGGGGGGGACACTGAAGCTTTCTTT. Protein: CAGPGGDTEAFF.

The table lists this clonotype with many counts. This chain links TRBV10-3 with TRBJ1-5; no reliable D call. The CDR3 spans 12 residues. The ends were cut back, 5 bases at V and 7 bases at J, with 9 bases in the middle. CDR1 and CDR2 (germline): ENHRY, SYGVKD. CDR3 in DNA: TGTGCCATCAGTCCGGGAGGACAGCCCCAGCATTTT. Amino acid sequence: CAISPGGQPQHF.

The chain uses TRBV7-2 and TRBJ2-6; 8 bases line up with TRBD1. CDR1 is SGHTA, CDR2 FQGNSA, per germline. The CDR3 runs 19 residues. Trimming removed 5 bases from V and 1 base from J; junction bases left unmatched: 13. The DNA for the CDR3 is TGTGCCAGCAGCCCCTCCCTCGCGACAGGGGTATCTGGGGCCAACGTCCTGACTTTC. Amino acid sequence: CASSPSLATGVSGANVLTF.

This clonotype was recorded at least ten times. The CDR3 coding sequence is TGTGCCAGCAGTTATCCCCCCGATGAGCAGTTCTTC. Translation gives CASSYPPDEQFF. The V and J genes are TRBV6-2 or TRBV6-3 and TRBJ2-1; D is uncertain. With 3 bases removed from V and 8 bases from J, the gap between germline ends came to 8 bases. Per germline, CDR1 MNHEY and CDR2 SVGEGT. The CDR3 is made up of 12 amino acids.

This clonotype has at least ten counts. The chain joins TRBV28 to TRBJ2-7; TRBD1 matches 7 bases. With 6 bases clipped from V and 1 base from J, the junction kept 0 bases outside the gene matches. Per the germline V gene, CDR1 is MDHEN and CDR2 is SYDVKM. CDR3 length: 12 amino acids. In nucleotides, the CDR3 is TGTGCCAGCAGGACAGGGTCCTACGAGCAGTACTTC. Translation: CASRTGSYEQYF.

Ten or more counts support this clonotype. The chain carries TRBV7-2 and TRBJ2-3, with D possibly TRBD2 on 6 matching bases. The CDR3 is 15 amino acids. Germline V gives CDR1 SGHTA, CDR2 FQGNSA. The germline V and J ends were trimmed by 1 base and 6 bases, with 14 bases remaining between them. CDR3 sequence: CASSLGVGRPDTQYF. Here the CDR3 DNA reads TGTGCCAGCAGCTTAGGGGTAGGGAGGCCCGATACGCAGTATTTT.

This clonotype was picked up many times. CDR3 DNA sequence: TGTGCCAGCAGTCGGGTAGCGGTCTACAATGAGCAGTTCTTC. Residues: CASSRVAVYNEQFF. The J gene is TRBJ2-1, the V gene TRBV6-1, with D tentatively TRBD2 (6 bases). The CDR3 consists of 14 residues. Germline values: CDR1 MNHNS, CDR2 SASEGT. V was shortened by 5 bases and J by 3 bases, with 11 bases between the two germline ends.

In the case of this clonotype: This may come from a read error, since a much larger clone is one base off. This chain connects TRBV25-1 to TRBJ1-1; a weak D match, TRBD1 (6 bases). Trimming shortened V by 3 bases and J by 4 bases, and 18 bases separated the two germline ends. The CDR3 sequence is 16 residues long. Per the germline V gene, CDR1 is MGHDK and CDR2 is SYGVNS. The CDR3 nucleotides read TGTGCCAGCAGTGATCCCTCAGCGCGGGGGGCCACTGAAGCTTTCTTT. Translation: CASSDPSARGATEAFF.

This clonotype was counted ten times or more. V usage is TRBV12-3 or TRBV12-4 and J usage is TRBJ2-1; unclear D gene. The V end lost 6 bases, the J end lost 7 bases, and 10 bases lay between the germline ends. The CDR3 sequence is 12 residues long. The CDR3 reads CASSRDWNEQFF. The CDR3 nucleotides read TGTGCCAGCAGCCGTGACTGGAATGAGCAGTTCTTC.

This clonotype was found a few times. A junction end diverges from the germline sequence, so it may reflect a read error. The V and J genes are TRBV12-3 or TRBV12-4 and TRBJ1-1, with D uncertain. The CDR3 has 13 residues. CDR3 coding DNA: TGTGCCGGCAGTTTCATAGGACGAACTGAAGCTTTCTTT. Protein: CAGSFIGRTEAFF.

This clonotype was observed a handful of times. V is TRBV6-1 and J is TRBJ2-7; tentatively, D is TRBD2 (6 bases). The CDR3 consists of 17 residues. Trimming shortened V by 3 bases and J by 0 bases, and 18 bases separated the two germline ends. Germline assignment: CDR1 MNHNS and CDR2 SASEGT. This CDR3 reads CASSDPGTLTPSYEQYF. DNA for the CDR3: TGTGCCAGCAGTGACCCCGGGACTCTCACCCCCTCCTACGAGCAGTACTTC.

Ten or more counts support this clonotype. This chain joins TRBV12-3 or TRBV12-4 and TRBJ2-1; no definite D call. This CDR3 comprises 13 residues. V lost 10 bases, J lost 4 bases, and 14 bases lay in between. CDR3: CATRSGPYNEQFF. Written as DNA, the CDR3 is TGTGCCACGCGGTCAGGTCCGTACAATGAGCAGTTCTTC.

This clonotype was observed a handful of times. This chain joins TRBV11-2 and TRBJ2-7, with TRBD1 identical over 10 bases. The V segment lost 4 bases and the J segment 5 bases; nucleotides outside the gene matches: 8. The CDR3 consists of 15 residues. In germline, CDR1 is SGHAT, CDR2 FQNNGV. The DNA for the CDR3 is TGTGCCAGCAGCTGGGAGGGACAGGGGATCGACGAGCAGTACTTC. This translates into CASSWEGQGIDEQYF.

Many counts were recorded for this clonotype. A much larger clone sits a single nucleotide away, making a read error possible. The chain joins TRBV28 to TRBJ1-4; D uncertain. CDR3 length: 14 residues. Germline CDR1 reads MDHEN; CDR2 reads SYDVKM. V lost 4 bases, J lost 6 bases, and 12 bases lay in between. The CDR3 reads CASSSGGSDEKLFF. The CDR3 nucleotides are TGTGCCAGCAGTTCAGGTGGTTCCGATGAAAAACTGTTTTTT.

V and J are TRBV6-1 and TRBJ2-2, with D perhaps matching TRBD1 (5 bases). Trimming removed 4 bases from V and 2 bases from J, with 8 bases in between. Per the germline V gene, CDR1 is MNHNS and CDR2 is SASEGT. This CDR3 spans 14 amino acids. For the CDR3, the DNA is TGTGCCAGCAGTGGTACAGGAAACACCGGGGAGCTGTTTTTT. It codes for CASSGTGNTGELFF.

This clonotype was detected many times. The CDR3 reads CASGLSGRVRTEAFF. The DNA of the CDR3 is TGTGCCAGCGGCCTATCGGGACGGGTAAGGACTGAAGCTTTCTTT. This chain joins TRBV28 and TRBJ1-1; D is possibly TRBD1 (5 bases). V was shortened by 8 bases and J by 5 bases, with 21 bases between the two germline ends. The CDR3 runs to 15 residues. From germline, CDR1 is MDHEN and CDR2 SYDVKM.

This chain connects TRBV7-2 to TRBJ1-6, with a weak D call TRBD1 (5 bases). This CDR3 has 15 residues. V shed 0 bases and J shed 7 bases, with 10 bases lying between them. The germline CDR1 and CDR2 sequences are SGHTA and FQGNSA. The CDR3 sequence: CASSLAPGKNSPLHF. The CDR3 region has the DNA TGTGCCAGCAGCTTAGCTCCAGGGAAGAATTCACCCCTCCACTTT.

This clonotype showed up many times. The rearrangement uses TRBV20-1 and TRBJ1-1, with 7 nucleotides matching TRBD1. V shed 4 bases and J 6 bases; nucleotides not matched to a gene: 11. CDR1 DFQATT and CDR2 SNEGSKA come from the germline V gene (reference sequence). The CDR3 extends over 14 amino acids. The CDR3 coding sequence is TGCAGTGCTAACAGGGGCGTTTTGAGGGCTGAAGCTTTCTTT. Amino acids: CSANRGVLRAEAFF.

This chain connects TRBV3-1 to TRBJ2-3, with unresolved D. The germline V gene encodes CDR1 LGHDT and CDR2 YNNKEL (reference sequence). The CDR3 is 15 amino acids. V lost 5 bases, J lost 0 bases, and 12 bases lay in between. The CDR3 region is CASSFRLSSTDTQYF. The CDR3 DNA follows: TGTGCCAGCAGCTTTCGACTTTCGAGCACAGATACGCAGTATTTT.

This clonotype was detected a few times. The rearrangement links TRBV9 to TRBJ2-7; D is uncertain. The CDR3 runs 13 residues. Trimming shortened V by 0 bases and J by 6 bases, and 10 bases separated the two germline ends. Germline-derived CDR1 and CDR2 are SGDLS and YYNGEE. CDR3 region: CASSVVAGGEQYF. The CDR3 DNA reads TGTGCCAGCAGCGTAGTCGCAGGCGGCGAGCAGTACTTC.

This clonotype was counted ten times or more. The V and J genes are TRBV2 and TRBJ2-7; 10 bases agree with TRBD1. The V gene end was trimmed by 8 bases and the J gene end by 5 bases; junction bases not matched to a gene: 3. This CDR3 comprises 12 residues. Per germline, CDR1 SNHLY and CDR2 FYNNEI. CDR3 sequence reads: CASGQGGDEQYF. CDR3 DNA: TGTGCCAGCGGACAGGGGGGGGACGAGCAGTACTTC.

The sample holds many counts of this clonotype. The V call is TRBV6-1, the J call TRBJ2-1; tentatively, D is TRBD1 or TRBD2 (5 bases each). Germline loops: CDR1 MNHNS, CDR2 SASEGT. The CDR3 is 14 residues long. The ends were cut back, 2 bases at V and 5 bases at J, with 10 bases in the middle. For the CDR3, the DNA is TGTGCCAGCAGTGAATGGGGGTTAAACAATGAGCAGTTCTTC. This codes for CASSEWGLNNEQFF.

This clonotype was counted between two and nine times. The chain links TRBV25-1 to TRBJ2-1, with D possibly matching TRBD1 (5 bases). V lost 1 base to trimming and J lost 9 bases, with 10 bases between them. CDR1 and CDR2 (germline): MGHDK, SYGVNS. The CDR3 runs to 13 residues. The CDR3 nucleotides are TGTGCCAGCAGTGAATTCGGTAGGGGTGAGCAGTTCTTC. Translated, it gives CASSEFGRGEQFF.

This clonotype occurred many times. V gene TRBV6-1 combines with J gene TRBJ1-1; perhaps TRBD1 as D (6 bases). Germline V gives CDR1 MNHNS, CDR2 SASEGT. CDR3 length equals 15 residues. V was shortened by 6 bases and J by 6 bases, with 20 bases between the two germline ends. This CDR3 is CASRTQQGWESEAFF. The CDR3 DNA reads as TGTGCCAGCAGGACACAGCAGGGGTGGGAGTCTGAAGCTTTCTTT.